This is a list of T cell receptor beta chains from one sample in a study of blood T cell repertoires in COVID-19. Clones were sequenced by immunoSEQ multiplex PCR, and TCRdb holds only the in-frame ones, with some missing. The sample lists under 200,000 clones; roughly 82% were seen once. Sequenced sample: PBMCs or T cells enriched from blood (not recorded which). These receptor sequences come from a woman aged 55-69 years with acute COVID-19. CDR3s include the opening cysteine and the closing phenylalanine or tryptophan. A D gene is named only where the DNA matches it firmly. The size entry is marked missing in some rows and otherwise reads once, few, many or a size class.

. | TRBJ1-5 | TRBD1 | TRBV27 | TGTGCCAGCCACAGGGGAGGTAGCAATCAGCCCCAGCATTTT | CASHRGGSNQPQHF
. | TRBJ1-5 | . | TRBV6-2/TRBV6-3 | TGTGCCAGCAGCCGAAGACTGAGTGATAGCAATCAGCCCCAGCATTTT | CASSRRLSDSNQPQHF
. | TRBJ2-3 | TRBD1 | TRBV19 | TGTGCCAGTAGTATCGGACAGGGAGATGTAGATACGCAGTATTTT | CASSIGQGDVDTQYF
. | TRBJ2-2 | TRBD2 | TRBV13 | TGTGCCAGCAGCGGCCGACTAGCGGGGCCCCAGGCCGGGGAGCTGTTTTTT | CASSGRLAGPQAGELFF
. | TRBJ1-4 | TRBD1 | TRBV3-1/TRBV3-2 | TGTGCCAGCAGCCTAAACCAACAGGGACAGGGGCCCTCTAATGAAAAACTGTTTTTT | CASSLNQQGQGPSNEKLFF
. | TRBJ1-4 | TRBD1 | TRBV6-5 | TGTGCCAGCAGCCGACAGGGGGTCAATGAAAAACTGTTTTTT | CASSRQGVNEKLFF
. | TRBJ2-2 | . | TRBV9 | TGTGCCAGCAGCCCCCGCGGGCTAGCCTCAAACACCGGGGAGCTGTTTTTT | CASSPRGLASNTGELFF
. | TRBJ1-2 | . | TRBV9 | TGTGCCAGCAGCGTGTTGCGATATGGCTACACCTTC | CASSVLRYGYTF
once | TRBJ1-1 | . | TRBV7-9 | TGTGCCAGCAGCTCGGACATATCGAACACTGAAGCTTTCTTT | CASSSDISNTEAFF
once | TRBJ2-5 | TRBD2 | TRBV5-4 | TGTGCCAGCAGCAGGGGAGGGGCGGGGGAGACCCAGTACTTC | CASSRGGAGETQYF
. | TRBJ2-4 | . | TRBV27 | TGTGCCAGCACCCCCGGCGGAGGGGCCAAAAACATTCAGTACTTC | CASTPGGGAKNIQYF
. | TRBJ2-7 | TRBD2 | TRBV6-5 | TGTGCCAGCAAGAATAGCGGGAGGGCCGGCGAGCAGTACTTC | CASKNSGRAGEQYF
. | TRBJ2-1 | TRBD2 | TRBV18 | TGTGCCAGCTCACCACCGGGACTAGCGGGGGGCTACTCCTACAATGAGCAGTTCTTC | CASSPPGLAGGYSYNEQFF
once | TRBJ2-3 | . | TRBV6-2/TRBV6-3 | TGTGCCAGCAGTTACTCGGCTGCGACCGGACTCCGGCCGCAGTATTTT | CASSYSAATGLRPQYF
. | TRBJ2-2 | . | TRBV4-3 | TGCGCCAGCAGCCAAGAAGATAGGCGGGGTTTCTACACCGGGGAGCTGTTTTTT | CASSQEDRRGFYTGELFF
. | TRBJ2-5 | . | TRBV6-5 | TGTGCCAGCAGTTACGATGAGCGGAACCAAGAGACCCAGTACTTC | CASSYDERNQETQYF
. | TRBJ2-4 | . | TRBV6-2/TRBV6-3 | TGTGCCAGCAGTCCCCCGGGTAACCAGGGTATTCAGTACTTC | CASSPPGNQGIQYF
. | TRBJ2-5 | . | TRBV4-2 | TGTGCCAGCAGCCAAGAAGGGGTAGAGACCCAGTACTTC | CASSQEGVETQYF
. | TRBJ1-6 | TRBD1 | TRBV10-3 | TGTGCCATCAGTGAAGGGACAGATCGTTCACCCCTCCACTTT | CAISEGTDRSPLHF
once | TRBJ1-1 | . | TRBV18 | TGTGCCAGCTCACCACCTTCGTTGAACACTGAAGCTTTCTTT | CASSPPSLNTEAFF
once | TRBJ1-1 | . | TRBV19 | TGTGCCAGTAGTATAGTTGGCAGTTACACTGAAGCTTTCTTT | CASSIVGSYTEAFF
. | TRBJ2-7 | . | TRBV18 | TGTGCCAGCTCACCACCGACGGTGGAAGCGCCCGAGCAGTACTTC | CASSPPTVEAPEQYF
few | TRBJ1-5 | . | TRBV28 | TGTGCCAGCAGTAAGAGGCGGAGGAGGGACAATCAGCCCCAGCATTTT | CASSKRRRRDNQPQHF
. | TRBJ2-1 | TRBD2 | TRBV19 | TGTGCCAGTAGTACCCGGACTAGCGGGGGGGACGAGCAGTTCTTC | CASSTRTSGGDEQFF
. | TRBJ2-7 | . | TRBV15 | TGTGCCACCAGCAGAGACGGTACAGGGGGGGCCTACGAGCAGTACTTC | CATSRDGTGGAYEQYF
. | TRBJ1-2 | TRBD1 | TRBV15 | TGTGCCACCAGCAGAGGAGGCAAGGACAGGGGTGGCTACACCTTC | CATSRGGKDRGGYTF
. | TRBJ2-1 | . | TRBV4-3 | TGCGCCAGCAGCCAAGAGTTCAGACAGTTCTCCTACAATGAGCAGTTCTTC | CASSQEFRQFSYNEQFF
. | TRBJ2-7 | TRBD1 | TRBV19 | TGTGCCAGTAGTCCGGGGACAGGGGGAAACGAGCAGTACTTC | CASSPGTGGNEQYF
. | TRBJ1-2 | TRBD1 | TRBV5-1 | TGCGCCAGCAGCATTGGACAGGGGTTTTTTAATGGCTACACCTTC | CASSIGQGFFNGYTF
. | TRBJ1-2 | . | TRBV12-3/TRBV12-4 | TGTGCCAGCAGTTTAGCGCAGGGCTCGTCCTTC | CASSLAQGSSF
. | TRBJ2-3 | TRBD2 | TRBV6-5 | TGTGCCAGGGGAGGGGGCACAGATACGCAGTATTTT | CARGGGTDTQYF
. | TRBJ2-5 | TRBD1 | TRBV5-4 | TGTGCCAGCAGCCCCCGGGGTGGACAGGGAGAGACCCAGTACTTC | CASSPRGGQGETQYF
few | TRBJ2-5 | . | TRBV7-8 | TGTGCCAGCAGCTTAGGCAGACAAGAGACCCAGTACTTC | CASSLGRQETQYF
. | TRBJ2-1 | . | TRBV7-9 | TGTGCCAGCAGCTTAGGGCTGAACAATGAGCAGTTCTTC | CASSLGLNNEQFF
. | TRBJ2-3 | . | TRBV10-1 | TGCGCCAGCAGTCATGGGGCTGATAGAGCAGATACGCAGTATTTT | CASSHGADRADTQYF
once | TRBJ2-2 | . | TRBV24-1 | TGTGCCACCAGTAGATCGGGGGTGAACACCGGGGAGCTGTTTTTT | CATSRSGVNTGELFF
. | TRBJ2-1 | TRBD1 | TRBV9 | TGTGCCAGCAGCGAGGGACAGGGGGCTCACAATGAGCAGTTCTTC | CASSEGQGAHNEQFF
. | TRBJ2-7 | TRBD2 | TRBV5-4 | TGTGCCAGCAGCTTGAGAATAGCGGGAGGGATTCCCAGGAGCGAGCAGTACTTC | CASSLRIAGGIPRSEQYF
. | TRBJ1-2 | TRBD1 | TRBV12-5 | TGTGCTAGTGGTCATGGGGACAGGAGCCTTAACTATGGCTACACCTTC | CASGHGDRSLNYGYTF
. | TRBJ1-1 | . | TRBV29-1 | TGCAGCGTTGTCGGTGTGAACACTGAAGCTTTCTTT | CSVVGVNTEAFF
. | TRBJ2-1 | . | TRBV18 | TGTGCCAGCTCACCATCCCCCGGGTCCAATGAGCAGTTCTTC | CASSPSPGSNEQFF
. | TRBJ2-1 | TRBD1 | TRBV6-5 | TGTGCCAGCAGTATTGACAGGGGCTCCTACAATGAGCAGTTCTTC | CASSIDRGSYNEQFF
. | TRBJ2-7 | . | TRBV18 | TGTGCCAGCTCACCGCGGCCAGACAGTCTTACCTACGAGCAGTACTTC | CASSPRPDSLTYEQYF
. | TRBJ2-5 | TRBD2 | TRBV19 | TGTGCCAGTAGTATAGGAGCAACTAGCGGAGGTGGGGAGACCCAGTACTTC | CASSIGATSGGGETQYF
. | TRBJ1-2 | TRBD1 | TRBV5-6 | TGTGCCAGCAGCTCACCCGGGACAGGGGGCAGCTTGAACTATGGCTACACCTTC | CASSSPGTGGSLNYGYTF